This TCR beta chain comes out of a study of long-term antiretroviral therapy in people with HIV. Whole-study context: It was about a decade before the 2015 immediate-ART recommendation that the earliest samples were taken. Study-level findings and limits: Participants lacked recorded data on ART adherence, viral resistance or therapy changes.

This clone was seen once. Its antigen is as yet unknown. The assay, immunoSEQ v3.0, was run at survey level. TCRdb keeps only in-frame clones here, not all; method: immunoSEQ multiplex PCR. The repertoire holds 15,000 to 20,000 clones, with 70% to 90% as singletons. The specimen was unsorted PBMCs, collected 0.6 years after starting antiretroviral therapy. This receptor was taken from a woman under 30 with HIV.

This CDR3 reads CASSPGQYEQYF. CDR3 coding DNA: TGTGCCAGCAGTCCGGGACAGTACGAGCAGTACTTC. The V gene is TRBV7-2, the J gene TRBJ2-7; 7 positions agree with TRBD1. With 6 bases clipped from V and 4 bases from J, the junction kept 3 bases outside the gene matches. The CDR3 is 12 amino acids. In germline, CDR1 is SGHTA, CDR2 FQGNSA.